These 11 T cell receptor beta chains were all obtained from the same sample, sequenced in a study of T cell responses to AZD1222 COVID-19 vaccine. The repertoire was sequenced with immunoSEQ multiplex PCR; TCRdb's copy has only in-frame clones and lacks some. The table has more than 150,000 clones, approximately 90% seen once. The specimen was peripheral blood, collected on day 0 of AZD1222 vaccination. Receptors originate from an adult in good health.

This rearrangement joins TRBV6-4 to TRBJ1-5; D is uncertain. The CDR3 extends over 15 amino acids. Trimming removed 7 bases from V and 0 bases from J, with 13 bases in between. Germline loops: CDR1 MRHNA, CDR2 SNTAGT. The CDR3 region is CASNGGSYSNQPQHF. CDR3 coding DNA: TGTGCCAGCAATGGCGGATCATATAGCAATCAGCCCCAGCATTTT.

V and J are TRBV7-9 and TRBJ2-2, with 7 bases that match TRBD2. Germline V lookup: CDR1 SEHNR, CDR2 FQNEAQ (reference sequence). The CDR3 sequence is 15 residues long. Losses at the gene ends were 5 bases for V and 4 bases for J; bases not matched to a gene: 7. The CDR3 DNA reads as TGTGCCAGCAGCACACCGGGACTACCCACCGGGGAGCTGTTTTTT. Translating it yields CASSTPGLPTGELFF.

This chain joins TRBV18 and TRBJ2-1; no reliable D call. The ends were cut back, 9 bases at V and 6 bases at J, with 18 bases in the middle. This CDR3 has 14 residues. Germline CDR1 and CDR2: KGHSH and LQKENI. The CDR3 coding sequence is TGTGCCAGTGGAGAGGACCGAACCCGCAATGAGCAGTTCTTC. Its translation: CASGEDRTRNEQFF.

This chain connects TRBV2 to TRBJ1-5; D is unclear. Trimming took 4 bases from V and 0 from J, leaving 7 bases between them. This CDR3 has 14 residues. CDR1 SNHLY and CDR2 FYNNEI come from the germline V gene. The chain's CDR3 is CASSVDHSNQPQHF. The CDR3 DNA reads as TGTGCCAGCAGTGTCGACCATAGCAATCAGCCCCAGCATTTT.

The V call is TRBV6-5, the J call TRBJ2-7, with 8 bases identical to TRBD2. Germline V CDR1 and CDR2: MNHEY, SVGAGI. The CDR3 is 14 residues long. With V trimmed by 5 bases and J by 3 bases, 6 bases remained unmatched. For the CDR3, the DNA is TGTGCCAGCAGTAGGACTAGCTCGGGCTACGAGCAGTACTTC. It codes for CASSRTSSGYEQYF.

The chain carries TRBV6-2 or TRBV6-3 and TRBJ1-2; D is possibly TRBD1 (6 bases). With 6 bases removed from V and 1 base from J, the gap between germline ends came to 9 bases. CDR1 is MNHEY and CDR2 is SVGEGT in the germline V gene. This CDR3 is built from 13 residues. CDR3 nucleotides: TGTGCCAGCAGCGGGGGCAGTAACTATGGCTACACCTTC. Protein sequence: CASSGGSNYGYTF.

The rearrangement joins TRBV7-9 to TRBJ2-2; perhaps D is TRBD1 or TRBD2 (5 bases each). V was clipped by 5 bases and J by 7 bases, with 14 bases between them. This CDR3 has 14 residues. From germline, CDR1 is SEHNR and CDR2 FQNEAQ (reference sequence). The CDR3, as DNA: TGTGCCAGCAGCCGGGACCCCGATTACGGGGAGCTGTTTTTT. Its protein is CASSRDPDYGELFF.

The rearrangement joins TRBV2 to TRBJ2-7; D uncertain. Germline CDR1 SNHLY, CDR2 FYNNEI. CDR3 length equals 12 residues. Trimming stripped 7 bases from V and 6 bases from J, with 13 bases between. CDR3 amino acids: CASTLGPSEQYF. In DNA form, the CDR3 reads TGTGCCAGCACACTTGGTCCTTCCGAGCAGTACTTC.

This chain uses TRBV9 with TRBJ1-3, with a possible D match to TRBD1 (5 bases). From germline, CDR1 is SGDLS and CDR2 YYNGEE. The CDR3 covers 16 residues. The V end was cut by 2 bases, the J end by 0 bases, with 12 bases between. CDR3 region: CASSVGRATSGNTIYF. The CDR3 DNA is TGTGCCAGCAGCGTCGGCAGGGCTACCTCTGGAAACACCATATATTTT.

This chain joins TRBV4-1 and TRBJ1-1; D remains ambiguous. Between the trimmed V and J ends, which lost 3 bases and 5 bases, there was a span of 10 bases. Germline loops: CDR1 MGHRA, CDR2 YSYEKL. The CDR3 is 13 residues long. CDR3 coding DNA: TGCGCCAGCAGCCACCGGGGAAGTACTGAAGCTTTCTTT. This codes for CASSHRGSTEAFF.

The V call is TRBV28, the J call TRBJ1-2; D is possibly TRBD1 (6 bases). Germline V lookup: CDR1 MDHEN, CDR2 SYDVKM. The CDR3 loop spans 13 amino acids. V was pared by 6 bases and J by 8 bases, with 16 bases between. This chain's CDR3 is CASSLSQGLGYTF. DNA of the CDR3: TGTGCCAGCAGCCTGTCACAGGGATTGGGCTACACCTTC.